The 30 T cell receptor beta chains below all came from one sample that was sequenced in a study of beta chain features in type 1 diabetes. The study's findings and limits: There was a moderate but significant shortening of TCRB CDR3s in all four CD4+ subsets of Type 1 diabetes patients.

Expressed TCRB transcripts were sequenced, since all the RNA that had been isolated was reverse transcribed. The assay was immunoSEQ multiplex PCR, and TCRdb's table has in-frame clones only and misses some. In the table there are 600,000 to 750,000 clones, 9.5% to 15% of which are singletons. The antigens for these receptors are not known. The material sequenced was naive CD4+ T cells from blood. The receptor source for this set is a man younger than 40 with type 1 diabetes.

In its sample, this clone was seen a few times. The CDR3 sequence: CASSPAGTETGELFF. The CDR3 bases are TGCGCCAGCAGCCCAGCCGGGACTGAGACCGGGGAGCTGTTTTTT. The chain links TRBV5-1 to TRBJ2-2; a weak D match, TRBD2 (6 bases). Germline CDR1 and CDR2: SGHRS and YFSETQ. Trimming stripped 4 bases from V and 5 bases from J, with 15 bases between. The CDR3 loop spans 15 amino acids. Based on the CDR3 plus reference TRBV5-1 and TRBJ2-2, the full variable domain is KAGVTQTPRYLIKTRGQQVTLSCSPISGHRSVSWYQQTPGQGLQFLFEYFSETQRNKGNFPGRFSGRQFSNSRSEMNVSTLELGDSALYLCASSPAGTETGELFFGEGSRLTVL.

This clone was observed a few times. The CDR3 sequence is CASSGYRESYNEQFF. DNA of the CDR3: TGTGCCAGCAGCGGTTACAGGGAGTCCTACAATGAGCAGTTCTTC. V gene TRBV7-2 combines with J gene TRBJ2-1; possible D gene TRBD1, 6 bases. CDR3 size: 15 residues. Deletions cut 5 bases from V and 1 base from J, with 12 bases between. In germline, CDR1 is SGHTA, CDR2 FQGNSA.

This clone showed up just a few times. The chain is built from TRBV7-2 and TRBJ1-4; 8 bases line up with TRBD1. Germline CDR1 SGHTA, CDR2 FQGNSA. This CDR3 is built from 15 residues. With V trimmed by 2 bases and J by 7 bases, 6 bases remained unmatched. The CDR3 protein is CASSLRQGAREKLFF. The DNA for the CDR3 is TGTGCCAGCAGCTTAAGGCAGGGGGCGCGTGAAAAACTGTTTTTT.

This clone was observed a handful of times. This rearrangement joins TRBV6-5 to TRBJ1-1, with 8 bases that match TRBD1. This CDR3 is 15 amino acids long. Germline assignment: CDR1 MNHEY and CDR2 SVGAGI. J gave up 1 base and V 6 bases, and 7 bases lay outside the gene matches. The CDR3: CASSSGTGGNTEAFF. The CDR3 nucleotides are TGTGCCAGCAGCTCCGGGACAGGAGGGAACACTGAAGCTTTCTTT.

A few counts support this clone. The chain couples TRBV15 to TRBJ1-3; D is perhaps TRBD1 (5 bases). This CDR3 comprises 12 residues. Germline assignment: CDR1 LNHNV and CDR2 YYDKDF (reference sequence). V was trimmed by 5 bases and J by 8 bases, leaving 10 bases between them. The CDR3 sequence is CATSLRGDTIYF. Here the CDR3 DNA reads TGTGCCACCAGCCTCAGAGGGGACACCATATATTTT. Full variable domain (rest looked up from reference TRBV15 and TRBJ1-3): DAMVIQNPRYQVTQFGKPVTLSCSQTLNHNVMYWYQQKSSQAPKLLFHYYDKDFNNEADTPDNFQSRRPNTSFCFLDIRSPGLGDTAMYLCATSLRGDTIYFGEGSWLTVV.

The genes are TRBV10-3 and TRBJ2-5; tentatively, D is TRBD2 (5 bases). Germline CDR1 reads ENHRY; CDR2 reads SYGVKD. The CDR3 consists of 16 residues. V dropped 0 bases and J dropped 2 bases, with 13 bases sitting between them. The CDR3 loop is CAISESKLALQETQYF. The CDR3 DNA reads TGTGCCATCAGTGAGTCGAAGCTAGCACTTCAAGAGACCCAGTACTTC.

This clone was seen a few times. The rearrangement links TRBV5-4 to TRBJ2-2; 12 nucleotides align to TRBD1. This CDR3 is built from 18 residues. Looked up from germline, CDR1 is SGHNT and CDR2 is YYREEE (reference sequence). With V trimmed by 0 bases and J by 7 bases, 10 bases remained unmatched. The CDR3 nucleotides read TGTGCCAGCAGCTTGGTAGAGTGGGACAGGGGGCCGCACGGGGAGCTGTTTTTT. Amino acid sequence: CASSLVEWDRGPHGELFF.

This clone was counted only a few times. This sequence joins TRBV6-6 and TRBJ2-6, with TRBD1 matching over 8 bases. The V gene end was trimmed by 7 bases and the J gene end by 2 bases; junction bases not matched to a gene: 7. The CDR3 extends over 16 amino acids. In germline, CDR1 is MNHNY, CDR2 SVGAGI (reference sequence). CDR3 in amino acids: CASTGQGGPGANVLTF. The CDR3, as DNA: TGTGCCAGCACCGGACAGGGAGGTCCTGGGGCCAACGTCCTGACTTTC.

This chain connects TRBV6-4 to TRBJ2-1, with D possibly matching TRBD1 (5 bases). Trimming took 2 bases from V and 5 from J, leaving 13 bases between them. CDR3 length: 15 amino acids. Germline values: CDR1 MRHNA, CDR2 SNTAGT. CDR3 nucleotides: TGTGCCAGCAGTGACGGGGCTCTTGGCCACAATGAGCAGTTCTTC. It is translated as CASSDGALGHNEQFF.

This clone showed up just a few times. V and J are TRBV29-1 and TRBJ2-1; a possible D gene is TRBD2 (5 bases). Per germline, CDR1 SQVTM and CDR2 ANQGSEA. The CDR3 is made up of 15 amino acids. Deletions cut 4 bases from V and 9 bases from J, with 22 bases between. CDR3 sequence reads: CSVVGEQLVRSEQFF. The CDR3 DNA follows: TGCAGCGTTGTTGGGGAGCAGTTAGTCAGGTCTGAGCAGTTCTTC.

This clone came up a few times. The chain uses TRBV7-9 and TRBJ1-1; no clear D gene. Deletions cut 4 bases from V and 1 base from J, with 7 bases between. The CDR3 runs 13 residues. Germline CDR1 reads SEHNR; CDR2 reads FQNEAQ (reference sequence). The CDR3 is CASSSEANTEAFF. The CDR3 DNA sequence: TGTGCCAGCAGCTCGGAGGCGAACACTGAAGCTTTCTTT.

This clone was picked up a small number of times. This chain joins TRBV29-1 and TRBJ1-6; D is uncertain. This CDR3 comprises 12 residues. With 4 bases removed from V and 7 bases from J, the gap between germline ends came to 8 bases. CDR1 and CDR2 from the germline V gene are SQVTM and ANQGSEA. CDR3 DNA: TGCAGCGTTGGCGTGGGGAATTCACCCCTCCACTTT. As protein: CSVGVGNSPLHF.

The chain links TRBV2 to TRBJ2-7; 7 bases line up with TRBD1. Germline V gene data show CDR1 as SNHLY and CDR2 as FYNNEI. V gave up 6 bases and J gave up 7 bases; unmatched junction bases: 6. The CDR3 length is 12 residues. CDR3 protein: CASRGQLYEQYF. The CDR3 nucleotides are TGTGCCAGCAGGGGACAGTTGTATGAGCAGTACTTC.

This chain connects TRBV29-1 to TRBJ2-5; 12 positions match TRBD2. Trimming at V came to 3 bases and at J to 2 bases, leaving 10 bases not matched to a gene. The CDR3 has 17 residues. The germline V gene has CDR1 SQVTM and CDR2 ANQGSEA. DNA for the CDR3: TGCAGCGTTGAGGGGGGACTAGCGGGCAATCATCAAGAGACCCAGTACTTC. It codes for CSVEGGLAGNHQETQYF.

This chain connects TRBV7-2 to TRBJ2-7; D ambiguous. V was clipped by 5 bases and J by 0 bases, with 5 bases between them. This CDR3 has 12 residues. Germline values: CDR1 SGHTA, CDR2 FQGNSA. The CDR3, as DNA: TGTGCCAGCAGCGCGCTCTCCTACGAGCAGTACTTC. It specifies CASSALSYEQYF.

This clone was seen only a few times. This chain joins TRBV12-2 and TRBJ2-5; the D segment call TRBD1 is taken from the table without a DNA check. TRBV12-2 is noted as a pseudogene. This CDR3 contains 17 residues. Written as DNA, the CDR3 is TGTGCAAGTCGCCTTCCCCGACAGGGAAGGGGAGAAGAGACCCAGTACTTC. Translation gives CASRLPRQGRGEETQYF.

This chain connects TRBV10-3 to TRBJ2-1; no clear D gene. The germline V and J ends were trimmed by 7 bases and 7 bases, with 14 bases remaining between them. Germline loops: CDR1 ENHRY, CDR2 SYGVKD. The CDR3 spans 13 residues. CDR3 amino acids: CAINHEGRNEQFF. DNA for the CDR3: TGTGCCATCAACCACGAAGGAAGGAATGAGCAGTTCTTC.

A few counts support this clone. The CDR3 is CASSLGAFSYNEQFF. In nucleotides, the CDR3 is TGTGCCAGCAGCCTCGGCGCTTTTTCCTACAATGAGCAGTTCTTC. The rearrangement links TRBV11-1 to TRBJ2-1; D gene uncertain. The CDR3 contains 15 residues. CDR1 and CDR2 (germline): SGHAT, FQDESV (reference sequence). V was trimmed by 5 bases and J by 1 base, leaving 12 bases between them.

On this clone: Other nucleotide sequences in the sample specify the same CDR3. The chain links TRBV9 to TRBJ2-5; D is perhaps TRBD2 (6 bases). V was cut by 0 bases and J by 1 base, with 7 bases left in between. The CDR3 is 14 amino acids. CDR1 and CDR2 (germline): SGDLS, YYNGEE. CDR3 DNA: TGTGCCAGCAGCGTAGTCGGGGGCCAAGAGACCCAGTACTTC. Protein product: CASSVVGGQETQYF.

This clone was found a few times. Other DNA sequences in this specimen translate into the identical CDR3. V and J are TRBV4-3 and TRBJ2-2; perhaps TRBD1 as D (5 bases). This CDR3 is built from 16 residues. The V gene lost 1 base and the J gene lost 2 bases, with 11 bases spanning the gap. CDR1 LGHNA and CDR2 YSLEER come from the germline V gene. In nucleotides, the CDR3 is TGCGCCAGCAGCCAAGGATTAGGGGAAAACACCGGGGAGCTGTTTTTT. Protein: CASSQGLGENTGELFF.

The chain couples TRBV18 to TRBJ1-4; TRBD1 agrees at 7 bases. The CDR3 has 17 residues. V was pared by 3 bases and J by 5 bases, with 12 bases of the junction left unmatched. Germline assignment: CDR1 KGHSH and CDR2 LQKENI. The CDR3 sequence is CASSPGSGTAMNEKLFF. Here the CDR3 DNA reads TGTGCCAGCTCACCGGGATCCGGGACAGCGATGAATGAAAAACTGTTTTTT.

This clone showed up just a few times. The V call is TRBV4-1, the J call TRBJ1-2, with 7 bases lining up with TRBD1. With 4 bases clipped from V and 2 bases from J, the junction kept 4 bases outside the gene matches. Germline CDR1 reads MGHRA; CDR2 reads YSYEKL. The CDR3 consists of 14 residues. CDR3 protein: CASSPPDRNYGYTF. CDR3 coding DNA: TGCGCCAGCAGCCCGCCGGACAGGAACTATGGCTACACCTTC.

The chain employs TRBV5-1 and TRBJ1-4, with unresolved D. V lost 4 bases to trimming and J lost 0 bases, with 1 base between them. The CDR3 has 12 residues. The germline V gene encodes CDR1 SGHRS and CDR2 YFSETQ. The CDR3: CASSTTNEKLFF. The CDR3 DNA is TGCGCCAGCAGCACAACTAATGAAAAACTGTTTTTT. The entire variable domain, with the rest obtained from reference TRBV5-1 and TRBJ1-4, is as follows: KAGVTQTPRYLIKTRGQQVTLSCSPISGHRSVSWYQQTPGQGLQFLFEYFSETQRNKGNFPGRFSGRQFSNSRSEMNVSTLELGDSALYLCASSTTNEKLFFGSGTQLSVL.

This clone turned up a few times. This chain links TRBV28 with TRBJ2-1; D is undetermined. Trimming pared 7 bases from V and 4 bases from J, leaving 8 bases between. The CDR3 has 12 residues. CDR1 and CDR2 (germline): MDHEN, SYDVKM. The CDR3: CASTFGYNEQFF. The CDR3 DNA follows: TGTGCCAGCACATTCGGGTACAATGAGCAGTTCTTC.

The chain couples TRBV5-1 to TRBJ2-6; 9 nucleotides align to TRBD1. V gave up 2 bases and J gave up 0 bases; unmatched junction bases: 3. Germline assignment: CDR1 SGHRS and CDR2 YFSETQ. The CDR3 has 17 residues. The CDR3 DNA reads as TGCGCCAGCAGCTTTACAGGGGGCCTCTCTGGGGCCAACGTCCTGACTTTC. Translating it yields CASSFTGGLSGANVLTF.

The CDR3 nucleotides read TGTGCCAGCAATTCGGGAGGGGGGGCTTATCAGCCCCAGCATTTT. It yields the protein CASNSGGGAYQPQHF. The rearrangement uses TRBV28 and TRBJ1-5; D may be TRBD1 (6 bases). Trimming removed 7 bases from V and 5 bases from J, with 18 bases in between. CDR1 and CDR2 (germline): MDHEN, SYDVKM. This CDR3 spans 15 amino acids. The whole variable domain, filled in from reference TRBV28 and TRBJ1-5, reads DVKVTQSSRYLVKRTGEKVFLECVQDMDHENMFWYRQDPGLGLRLIYFSYDVKMKEKGDIPEGYSVSREKKERFSLILESASTNQTSMYLCASNSGGGAYQPQHFGDGTRLSIL.

The rearrangement links TRBV5-4 to TRBJ2-1; no firm D call. The ends were cut back, 1 base at V and 0 bases at J, with 8 bases in the middle. This CDR3 spans 15 amino acids. CDR1 is SGHNT, CDR2 YYREEE, per germline (reference sequence). Here the CDR3 DNA reads TGTGCCAGCAGCTTGTTCTCGAGCTCCTACAATGAGCAGTTCTTC. This encodes CASSLFSSSYNEQFF.

This clone has more than one count but fewer than ten. The CDR3 DNA reads TGTGCCAGCAGCGTAGGTGGGGGCCAGTCCTCCGGGGAGCTGTTTTTT. Translating gives CASSVGGGQSSGELFF. The chain couples TRBV9 to TRBJ2-2; D is perhaps TRBD1 (6 bases). This CDR3 is 16 amino acids long. V lost 0 bases to trimming and J lost 6 bases, with 15 bases between them. Per germline, CDR1 SGDLS and CDR2 YYNGEE.

This chain connects TRBV5-1 to TRBJ2-6; D unclear. The CDR3 totals 16 residues. Trimming left V 4 bases short and J 1 base short, with 12 bases between. CDR1 is SGHRS and CDR2 is YFSETQ in the germline V gene. CDR3 coding DNA: TGCGCCAGCAGCCCACAAACAATTTCTGGGGCCAACGTCCTGACTTTC. Protein sequence: CASSPQTISGANVLTF.

This clone was seen a handful of times. The chain couples TRBV7-8 to TRBJ2-5; a possible D gene is TRBD1 (5 bases). V lost 5 bases to trimming and J lost 8 bases, with 9 bases between them. Germline V lookup: CDR1 SGHVS, CDR2 FQNEAQ. The CDR3 is 11 residues long. The CDR3 here is CASSPRGTQYF. CDR3 bases: TGTGCCAGCAGCCCAAGGGGTACCCAGTACTTC.